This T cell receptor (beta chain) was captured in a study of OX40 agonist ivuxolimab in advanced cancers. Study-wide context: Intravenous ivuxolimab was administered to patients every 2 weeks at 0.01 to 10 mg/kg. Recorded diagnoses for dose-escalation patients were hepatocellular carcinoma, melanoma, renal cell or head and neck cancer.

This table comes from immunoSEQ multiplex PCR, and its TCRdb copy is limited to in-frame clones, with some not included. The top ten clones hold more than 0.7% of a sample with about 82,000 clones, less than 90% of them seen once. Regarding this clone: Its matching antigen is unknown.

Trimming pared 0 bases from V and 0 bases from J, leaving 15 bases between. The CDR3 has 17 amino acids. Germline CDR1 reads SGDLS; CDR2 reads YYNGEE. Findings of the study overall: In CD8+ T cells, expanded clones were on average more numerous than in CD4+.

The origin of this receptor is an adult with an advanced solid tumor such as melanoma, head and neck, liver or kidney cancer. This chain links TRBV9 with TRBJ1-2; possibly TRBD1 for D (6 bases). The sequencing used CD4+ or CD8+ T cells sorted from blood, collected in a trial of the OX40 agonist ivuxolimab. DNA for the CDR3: TGTGCCAGCAGCGTAGCCGGAGGGGGGAGCCCTAACTATGGCTACACCTTC. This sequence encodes CASSVAGGGSPNYGYTF.